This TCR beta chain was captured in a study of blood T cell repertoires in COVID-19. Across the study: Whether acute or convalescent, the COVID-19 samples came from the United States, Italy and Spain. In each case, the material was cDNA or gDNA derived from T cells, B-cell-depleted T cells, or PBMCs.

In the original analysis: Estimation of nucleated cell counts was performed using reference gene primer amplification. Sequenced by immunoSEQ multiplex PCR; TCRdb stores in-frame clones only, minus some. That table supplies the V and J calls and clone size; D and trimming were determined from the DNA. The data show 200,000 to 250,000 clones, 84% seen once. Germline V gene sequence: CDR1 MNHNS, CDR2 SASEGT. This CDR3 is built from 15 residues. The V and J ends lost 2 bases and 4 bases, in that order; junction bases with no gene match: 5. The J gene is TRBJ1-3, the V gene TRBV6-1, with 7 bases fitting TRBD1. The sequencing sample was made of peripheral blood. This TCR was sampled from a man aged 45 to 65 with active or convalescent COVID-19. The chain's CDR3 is CASSESPDRGNTIYF. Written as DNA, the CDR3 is TGTGCCAGCAGTGAATCCCCGGACAGGGGAAACACCATATATTTT.